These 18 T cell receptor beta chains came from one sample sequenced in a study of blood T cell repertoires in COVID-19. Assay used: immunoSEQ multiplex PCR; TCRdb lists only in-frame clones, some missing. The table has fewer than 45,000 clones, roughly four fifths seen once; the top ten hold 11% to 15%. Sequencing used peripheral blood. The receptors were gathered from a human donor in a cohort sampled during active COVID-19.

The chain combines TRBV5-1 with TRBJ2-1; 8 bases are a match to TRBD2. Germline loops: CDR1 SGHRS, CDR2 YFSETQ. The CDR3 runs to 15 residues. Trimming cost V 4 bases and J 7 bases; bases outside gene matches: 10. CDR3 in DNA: TGCGCCAGCAGCCCTCGACTAGCGAAATTTAATGAGCAGTTCTTC. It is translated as CASSPRLAKFNEQFF.

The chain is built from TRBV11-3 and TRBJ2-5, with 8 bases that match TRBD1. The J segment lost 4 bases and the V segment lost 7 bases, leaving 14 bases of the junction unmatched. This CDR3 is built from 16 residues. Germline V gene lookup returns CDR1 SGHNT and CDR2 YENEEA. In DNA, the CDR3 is TGTGCCAGCAACTCTGGGCAGGGGGCGCATCTAGAGACCCAGTACTTC. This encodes CASNSGQGAHLETQYF.

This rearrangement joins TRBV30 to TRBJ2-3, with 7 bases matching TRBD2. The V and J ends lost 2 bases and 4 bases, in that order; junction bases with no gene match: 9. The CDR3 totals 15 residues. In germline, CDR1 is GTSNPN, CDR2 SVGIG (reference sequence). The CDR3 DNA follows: TGTGCCTGGAGTAGGAGCGGGATGGGAGCAGATACGCAGTATTTT. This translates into CAWSRSGMGADTQYF.

As DNA, the CDR3 is TGCGCCAGCAGCCAAAATCCGACAGGGGGCCATCAGCCCCAGCATTTT. Its translation: CASSQNPTGGHQPQHF. J is TRBJ1-5 and V is TRBV5-1; 10 bases line up with TRBD1. J lost 5 bases, V lost 4 bases, and 9 bases had no gene match. The CDR3 contains 16 residues. Germline values: CDR1 SGHRS, CDR2 YFSETQ.

Here the CDR3 DNA reads TGTGCCAGCAGTTACTCGGAGAGGCCACAGCAGTTCTTC. This sequence encodes CASSYSERPQQFF. This chain uses TRBV6-6 with TRBJ2-1, with unresolved D. V shed 0 bases and J shed 11 bases, with 11 bases lying between them. The CDR3 length is 13 residues. CDR1 and CDR2 (germline): MNHNY, SVGAGI (reference sequence).

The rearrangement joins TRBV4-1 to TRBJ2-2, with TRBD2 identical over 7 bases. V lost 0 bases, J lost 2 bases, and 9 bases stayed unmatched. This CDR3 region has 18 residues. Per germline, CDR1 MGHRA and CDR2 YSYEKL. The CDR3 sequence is CASSQDPYLAVNTGELFF. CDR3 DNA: TGCGCCAGCAGCCAAGATCCCTATCTAGCGGTTAACACCGGGGAGCTGTTTTTT.

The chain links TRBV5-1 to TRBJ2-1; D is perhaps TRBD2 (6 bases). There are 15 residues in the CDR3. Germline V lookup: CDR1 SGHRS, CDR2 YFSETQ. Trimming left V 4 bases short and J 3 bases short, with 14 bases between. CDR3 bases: TGCGCCAGCAGCGCACGGGAGTACCTCTACAATGAGCAGTTCTTC. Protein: CASSAREYLYNEQFF.

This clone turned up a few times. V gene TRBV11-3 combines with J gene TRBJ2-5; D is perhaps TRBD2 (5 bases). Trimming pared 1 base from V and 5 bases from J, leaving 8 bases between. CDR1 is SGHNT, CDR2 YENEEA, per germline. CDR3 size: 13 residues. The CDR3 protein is CASSLAGLETQYF. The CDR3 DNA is TGTGCCAGCAGCTTAGCCGGACTGGAGACCCAGTACTTC.

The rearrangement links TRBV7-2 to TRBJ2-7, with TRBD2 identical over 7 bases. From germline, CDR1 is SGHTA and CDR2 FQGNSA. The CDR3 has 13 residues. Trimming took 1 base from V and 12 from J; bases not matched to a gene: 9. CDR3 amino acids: CASSLGRGTKRYF. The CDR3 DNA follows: TGTGCCAGCAGCTTAGGGCGGGGGACTAAACGGTACTTC. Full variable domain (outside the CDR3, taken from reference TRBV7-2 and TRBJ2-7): GAGVSQSPSNKVTEKGKDVELRCDPISGHTALYWYRQSLGQGLEFLIYFQGNSAPDKSGLPSDRFSAERTGGSVSTLTIQRTQQEDSAVYLCASSLGRGTKRYFGPGTRLTVT.

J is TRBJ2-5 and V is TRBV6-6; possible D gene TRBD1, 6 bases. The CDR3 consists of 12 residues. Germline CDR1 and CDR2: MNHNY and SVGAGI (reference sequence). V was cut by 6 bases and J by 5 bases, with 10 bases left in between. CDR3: CASRERGETQYF. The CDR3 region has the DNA TGTGCCAGCAGAGAGAGGGGGGAGACCCAGTACTTC.

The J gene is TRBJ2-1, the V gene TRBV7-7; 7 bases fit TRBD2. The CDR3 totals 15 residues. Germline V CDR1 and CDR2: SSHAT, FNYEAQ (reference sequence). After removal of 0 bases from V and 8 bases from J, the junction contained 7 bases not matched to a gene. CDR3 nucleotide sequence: TGTGCCAGCAGCTTAGCCGCCGGGACTACCGATGAGCAGTTCTTC. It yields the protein CASSLAAGTTDEQFF.

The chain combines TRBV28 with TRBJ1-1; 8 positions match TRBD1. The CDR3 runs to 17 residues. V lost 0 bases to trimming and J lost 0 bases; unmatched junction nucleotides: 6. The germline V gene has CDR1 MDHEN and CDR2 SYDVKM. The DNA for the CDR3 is TGTGCCAGCAGTTTATGGCAGGACAGGGAGATGAACACTGAAGCTTTCTTT. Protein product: CASSLWQDREMNTEAFF.

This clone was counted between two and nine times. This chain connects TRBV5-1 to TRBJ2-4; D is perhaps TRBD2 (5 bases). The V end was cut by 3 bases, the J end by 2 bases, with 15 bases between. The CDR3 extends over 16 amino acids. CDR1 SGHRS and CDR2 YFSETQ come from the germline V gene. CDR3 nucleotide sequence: TGCGCCAGCAGCTCTGGACTCACCCTTACCAAAAACATTCAGTACTTC. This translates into CASSSGLTLTKNIQYF.

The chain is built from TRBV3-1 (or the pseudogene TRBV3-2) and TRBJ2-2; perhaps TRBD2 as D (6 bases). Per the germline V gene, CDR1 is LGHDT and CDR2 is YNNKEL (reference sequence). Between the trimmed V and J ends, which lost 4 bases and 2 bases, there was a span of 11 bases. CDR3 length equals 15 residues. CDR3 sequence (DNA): TGTGCCAGCAGCCTCGGGACTCTAAACACCGGGGAGCTGTTTTTT. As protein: CASSLGTLNTGELFF.

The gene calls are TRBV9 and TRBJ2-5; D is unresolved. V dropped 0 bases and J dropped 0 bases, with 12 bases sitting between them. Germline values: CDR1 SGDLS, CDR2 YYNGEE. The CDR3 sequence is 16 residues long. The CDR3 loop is CASSVGAAVHQETQYF. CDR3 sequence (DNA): TGTGCCAGCAGCGTAGGGGCAGCCGTCCACCAAGAGACCCAGTACTTC.

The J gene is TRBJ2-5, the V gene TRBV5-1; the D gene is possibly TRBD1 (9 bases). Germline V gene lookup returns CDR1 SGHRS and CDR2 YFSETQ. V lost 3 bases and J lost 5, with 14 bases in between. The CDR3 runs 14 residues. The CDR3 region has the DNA TGCGCCAGCAGCTCGGGGGGGACAGGGGAGACCCAGTACTTC. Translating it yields CASSSGGTGETQYF.

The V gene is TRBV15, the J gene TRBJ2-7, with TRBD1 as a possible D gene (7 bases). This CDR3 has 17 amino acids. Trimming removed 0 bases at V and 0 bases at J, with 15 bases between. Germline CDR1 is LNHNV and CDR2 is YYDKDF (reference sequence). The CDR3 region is CATSRDIGQGGSYEQYF. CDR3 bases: TGTGCCACCAGCAGAGATATCGGGCAGGGGGGCTCCTACGAGCAGTACTTC.

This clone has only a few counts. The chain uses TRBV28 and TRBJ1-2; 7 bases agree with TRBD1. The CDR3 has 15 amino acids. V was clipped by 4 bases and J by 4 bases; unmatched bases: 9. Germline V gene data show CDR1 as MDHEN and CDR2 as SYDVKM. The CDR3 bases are TGTGCCAGCAGTTCCTCAGTGACAGGGCTCTATGGCTACACCTTC. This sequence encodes CASSSSVTGLYGYTF.